The following is a TCR beta chain sequence with its context. Antigen unknown. The V and J ends lost 0 bases and 7 bases respectively, with 7 bases between them. Germline loops: CDR1 GTSNPN, CDR2 SVGIG (reference sequence). The CDR3 runs 11 residues. This sample stems from a study of CD8+ T cells in alopecia areata. Study-wide results and limits: Lesional scalp, notably in alopecia totalis/universalis, had clonality above that of normal scalp.

The authors extracted RNA and reverse transcribed it into cDNA as the sequencing template. Profiling relied on immunoSEQ multiplex PCR, and the TCRdb table lists in-frame clones only, not all of them. Of tens of thousands of clones detected, approximately 60% appear once; the ten largest clones hold less than 5.5%. The authors sorted CD4+ cells into CD25+CD127- cells for about five patients. Both CD4+ and CD8+ T cells were separated by sorting PBMCs. The specimen was CD4+ Tregs sorted from blood. J is TRBJ2-7 and V is TRBV30; D is ambiguous. The TCR comes from a human donor with alopecia areata. The CDR3 here is CAWSVSREQYF. The CDR3 DNA sequence: TGTGCCTGGAGTGTATCCAGGGAGCAGTACTTC.